The clone carrying this T cell receptor beta chain was detected only once. Cohort 3 recovered donors had two negative PCRs, clearance, or symptom resolution. This entry belongs to a study of blood T cell repertoires in COVID-19. Background on the study: T cells, B-cell-depleted T cells, or PBMCs provided the cDNA or gDNA that served as material.

Here immunoSEQ multiplex PCR was the method, and the copy in TCRdb shows in-frame clones only, minus some. In the table there are roughly 200,000 clones, 86% of which are singletons. There are 13 residues in the CDR3. After removal of 2 bases from V and 11 bases from J, the junction contained 8 bases not matched to a gene. The germline V gene has CDR1 MDHEN and CDR2 SYDVKM. Sequences were obtained from PBMCs or T cells enriched from blood (not recorded which). This sequence was found in a woman aged 25 to 39 who had recovered from COVID-19. V and J are TRBV28 and TRBJ1-1, with 7 bases that match TRBD1. CDR3 in DNA: TGTGCCAGCAGTTTAGAGGGTAGGGGGCGCGCTTTCTTT. Residues: CASSLEGRGRAFF.